The clone carrying this T cell receptor beta chain was recorded once. Germline assignment: CDR1 LNHDA and CDR2 SQIVND (reference sequence). The CDR3 is 14 residues long. The ends were cut back, 8 bases at V and 4 bases at J, with 17 bases in the middle. The record originates from a study of blood T cell repertoires in COVID-19. Study as a whole: PBMCs, B-cell-depleted T cells, or T cells were the source of the cDNA or gDNA that made up the material.

Sequencing used immunoSEQ multiplex PCR; TCRdb keeps in-frame clones, though not all of them. This table holds approximately 140,000 clones, roughly 80% found once. This TCR was sampled from a woman of 80 years or more with acute or convalescent COVID-19. Sequences were obtained from peripheral blood. The chain recombines TRBV19 with TRBJ1-2, with TRBD1 as a possible D gene (6 bases). The CDR3: CASLDNRAFYGYTF. The CDR3, as DNA: TGTGCCAGTCTTGACAACAGGGCGTTCTATGGCTACACCTTC.